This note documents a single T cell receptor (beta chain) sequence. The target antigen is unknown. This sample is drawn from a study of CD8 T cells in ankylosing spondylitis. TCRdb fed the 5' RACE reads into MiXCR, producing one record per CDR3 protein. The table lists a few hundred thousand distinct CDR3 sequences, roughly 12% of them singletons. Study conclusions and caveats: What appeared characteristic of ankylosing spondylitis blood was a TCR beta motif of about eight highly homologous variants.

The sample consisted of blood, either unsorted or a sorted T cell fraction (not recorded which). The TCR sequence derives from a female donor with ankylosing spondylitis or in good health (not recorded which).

The CDR3, as DNA: TGTGCCAGCAGTTTACGTGGGCAGGGGAAAGGACCCCAGCATTTT. Translation gives CASSLRGQGKGPQHF. The chain uses TRBV12-3 or TRBV12-4 and TRBJ1-5, with D possibly being TRBD1 (6 bases). The CDR3 consists of 15 residues. Deletions cut 2 bases from V and 10 bases from J, with 18 bases between.